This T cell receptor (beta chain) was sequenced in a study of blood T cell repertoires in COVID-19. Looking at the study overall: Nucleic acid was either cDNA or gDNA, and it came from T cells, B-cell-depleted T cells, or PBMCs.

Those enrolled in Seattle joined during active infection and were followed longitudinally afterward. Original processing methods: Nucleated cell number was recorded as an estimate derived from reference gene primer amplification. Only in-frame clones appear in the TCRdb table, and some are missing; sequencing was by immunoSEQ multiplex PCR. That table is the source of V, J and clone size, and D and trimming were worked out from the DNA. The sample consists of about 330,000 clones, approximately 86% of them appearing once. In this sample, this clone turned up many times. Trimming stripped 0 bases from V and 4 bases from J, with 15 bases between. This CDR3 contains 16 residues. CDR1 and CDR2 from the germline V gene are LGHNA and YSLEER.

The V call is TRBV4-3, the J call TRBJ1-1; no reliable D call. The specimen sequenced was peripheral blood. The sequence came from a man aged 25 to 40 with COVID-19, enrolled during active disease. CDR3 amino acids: CASSQDEMGRATEAFF. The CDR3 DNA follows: TGCGCCAGCAGCCAAGATGAGATGGGGAGGGCCACTGAAGCTTTCTTT.